This entry lists 6 T cell receptor beta chains sequenced from one sample in a study of OX40 agonist ivuxolimab in advanced cancers. Some clones are missing from TCRdb's copy, which holds only in-frame ones; the method was immunoSEQ multiplex PCR. The sample contains about 18,000 clones, 60% to 80% of which appear only once. The sequenced sample was CD4+ or CD8+ T cells sorted from blood, obtained in a trial of the OX40 agonist ivuxolimab. These receptors all stem from an adult with an advanced solid tumor such as melanoma, head and neck, liver or kidney cancer.

This clone was detected only once. The chain uses TRBV20-1 and TRBJ2-7, with a weak D call TRBD1 (5 bases). CDR1 DFQATT and CDR2 SNEGSKA come from the germline V gene (reference sequence). The CDR3 is made up of 11 amino acids. The ends were cut back, 4 bases at V and 6 bases at J, with 10 bases in the middle. The chain's CDR3 is CSAIQRGEQYF. The CDR3 nucleotides read TGCAGTGCTATTCAAAGGGGCGAGCAGTACTTC.

This chain links TRBV6-5 with TRBJ1-2; D is perhaps TRBD1 (5 bases). The CDR3 has 13 amino acids. V lost 2 bases, J lost 5 bases, and 9 bases lay in between. Germline-derived CDR1 and CDR2 are MNHEY and SVGAGI. The CDR3 DNA is TGTGCCAGCAGTTACGAGGGGTTATATGGCTACACCTTC. Translated, it gives CASSYEGLYGYTF.

The genes are TRBV10-3 and TRBJ2-6, with D tentatively TRBD1 or TRBD2 (5 bases each). V was trimmed by 3 bases and J by 0 bases, leaving 9 bases between them. CDR1 and CDR2 from the germline V gene are ENHRY and SYGVKD. CDR3 length: 16 amino acids. Written as DNA, the CDR3 is TGTGCCATCAGTGAACTAGGGGACTCTGGGGCCAACGTCCTGACTTTC. Protein: CAISELGDSGANVLTF.

This clone was found once. The chain employs TRBV6-5 and TRBJ1-4; 7 nucleotides align to TRBD1. V trimming: 4 bases; J trimming: 13 bases; junction bases outside the gene matches: 9. Germline lookup yields CDR1 MNHEY and CDR2 SVGAGI. The CDR3 contains 13 residues. This chain's CDR3 is CASSSWTGEGLFF. CDR3 bases: TGTGCCAGCAGTTCCTGGACAGGAGAAGGACTGTTTTTT.

This sequence joins TRBV25-1 and TRBJ1-2; no reliable D call. The germline V gene has CDR1 MGHDK and CDR2 SYGVNS. Trimming left V 4 bases short and J 3 bases short, with 9 bases between. This CDR3 has 13 residues. The CDR3 loop reads CASSAGSYYGYTF. CDR3 nucleotide sequence: TGTGCCAGCAGTGCGGGTTCCTACTATGGCTACACCTTC.

This clone was counted a few times. V and J are TRBV25-1 and TRBJ1-1; D is uncertain. The CDR3 runs to 13 residues. From germline, CDR1 is MGHDK and CDR2 SYGVNS. Trimming stripped 2 bases from V and 3 bases from J, with 7 bases between. Here the CDR3 reads CASSEGQYTEAFF. For the CDR3, the DNA is TGTGCCAGCAGTGAAGGGCAGTACACTGAAGCTTTCTTT. Complete variable domain (other parts from reference TRBV25-1 and TRBJ1-1): EADIYQTPRYLVIGTGKKITLECSQTMGHDKMYWYQQDPGMELHLIHYSYGVNSTEKGDLSSESTVSRIRTEHFPLTLESARPSHTSQYLCASSEGQYTEAFFGQGTRLTVV.